This entry lists 16 T cell receptor beta chains sequenced from one sample in a study of blood T cells in healthy people across ages. Then a second PCR, running about 7 to 11 cycles, was carried out with a sample-barcoded 5' primer and a J-beta primer mix. TCRdb reprocessed the 5' RACE reads with MiXCR, giving one entry per CDR3 protein. The sample has 700,000 or so distinct CDR3 sequences; 40% to 45% are singletons. Input material: blood. The receptors were gathered from a man older than 75 in good health.

The rearrangement links TRBV12-3 or TRBV12-4 to TRBJ2-4; D is possibly TRBD1 or TRBD2 (6 bases each). The CDR3 length is 13 residues. The germline V and J ends were trimmed by 6 bases and 4 bases, with 10 bases remaining between them. The CDR3 bases are TGTGCCAGCAGCCAAGGGGGGAAAAACATTCAGTACTTC. Protein sequence: CASSQGGKNIQYF.

This clonotype has only a few counts. This sequence joins TRBV25-1 and TRBJ2-3, with 8 bases fitting TRBD1. Germline CDR1 is MGHDK and CDR2 is SYGVNS. The CDR3 is made up of 15 amino acids. The junction had 7 bases not matched to a gene; V was cut back by 6 bases and J by 2 bases. The CDR3 loop reads CASSDRGMATDTQYF. CDR3 nucleotides: TGTGCCAGCAGCGACAGGGGTATGGCCACAGATACGCAGTATTTT.

The chain carries TRBV12-3 or TRBV12-4 and TRBJ2-1, with D possibly TRBD2 on 5 matching bases. CDR3 length: 14 residues. Trimming left V 6 bases short and J 4 bases short, with 13 bases between. DNA of the CDR3: TGTGCCAGCAGAACCGGACTCATATACAATGAGCAGTTCTTC. It yields the protein CASRTGLIYNEQFF.

In DNA form, the CDR3 reads TGCAGTGCTAGACAGGGTTTAGGGACCCAGTTCTTC. Protein sequence: CSARQGLGTQFF. The chain is built from TRBV20-1 and TRBJ2-1; perhaps D is TRBD1 or TRBD2 (5 bases each). Germline CDR1 reads DFQATT; CDR2 reads SNEGSKA (reference sequence). The CDR3 covers 12 residues. Trimming shortened V by 2 bases and J by 13 bases, and 15 bases separated the two germline ends.

The chain links TRBV6-2 or TRBV6-3 to TRBJ2-7, with D unresolved. Trimming left V 6 bases short and J 6 bases short, with 18 bases between. Germline V CDR1 and CDR2: MNHEY, SVGEGT. The CDR3 extends over 14 amino acids. The CDR3 is CASRISQALGEQYF. CDR3 nucleotide sequence: TGTGCCAGCAGAATTTCTCAAGCCTTAGGCGAGCAGTACTTC.

This clonotype occurred a few times. The chain joins TRBV7-2 to TRBJ2-5, with TRBD2 matching 12 bases. Germline assignment: CDR1 SGHTA and CDR2 FQGNSA. Unmatched junction bases numbered 10, after V lost 3 bases and J lost 11 bases. This CDR3 contains 15 residues. Written as DNA, the CDR3 is TGTGCCAGCAGCTTGCTGTCTAGCGGGAGGGTTGAGCAGTACTTC. This translates into CASSLLSSGRVEQYF.

This clonotype was counted at least ten times. The V gene is TRBV19, the J gene TRBJ2-3; TRBD2 agrees at 7 bases. CDR3 length equals 16 residues. With 5 bases clipped from V and 2 bases from J, the junction kept 10 bases outside the gene matches. Germline-derived CDR1 and CDR2 are LNHDA and SQIVND (reference sequence). CDR3 coding DNA: TGTGCCAGTAGTGCTGGGAGGCGGGAGTACACAGATACGCAGTATTTT. Translation: CASSAGRREYTDTQYF.

This clonotype was seen a handful of times. The V and J genes are TRBV4-3 and TRBJ2-3; TRBD2 aligns across 7 bases. The CDR3 consists of 17 residues. CDR1 and CDR2 from the germline V gene are LGHNA and YSLEER. J gave up 5 bases and V 0 bases, and 11 bases lay outside the gene matches. The CDR3 loop reads CASSQDPQGGSGDTQYF. The DNA for the CDR3 is TGCGCCAGCAGCCAAGATCCGCAGGGCGGGAGTGGAGATACGCAGTATTTT.

The chain joins TRBV6-2 or TRBV6-3 to TRBJ2-5; the D is unclear. Deletions cut 4 bases from V and 1 base from J, with 13 bases between. Germline values: CDR1 MNHEY, CDR2 SVGEGT. The CDR3 loop spans 15 amino acids. CDR3 region: CASSLGSVLQETQYF. CDR3 in DNA: TGTGCCAGCAGTTTGGGCTCAGTCCTCCAAGAGACCCAGTACTTC.

A few counts support this clonotype. The rearrangement joins TRBV6-2 or TRBV6-3 to TRBJ2-7; 7 bases line up with TRBD1. CDR1 is MNHEY and CDR2 is SVGEGT in the germline V gene. This CDR3 comprises 15 residues. J was trimmed by 0 bases and V by 7 bases; bases with no gene match: 9. CDR3 bases: TGTGCCAGCATTCCCGACAGGGCTAGCTCCTACGAGCAGTACTTC. Its protein product is CASIPDRASSYEQYF.

This clonotype has a single count. The chain employs TRBV21-1 and TRBJ1-1. TRBV21-1 is reported as a pseudogene. The CDR3 totals 10 residues. CDR3 nucleotide sequence: TGTGCCAGCAACGGTACTGAAGCTTTCTTT. It translates to CASNGTEAFF.

This clonotype was seen ten or more times. V is TRBV29-1 and J is TRBJ2-5; 8 positions match TRBD1. The J call may be incorrect, as the DNA end agrees better with TRBJ2-7. The CDR3 is made up of 15 amino acids. Looked up from germline, CDR1 is SQVTM and CDR2 is ANQGSEA. CDR3 protein: CSVGQGAVNRNEQYF. CDR3 in DNA: TGCAGCGTTGGGCAGGGGGCTGTTAATAGGAACGAGCAGTACTTC.

The J gene is TRBJ2-3, the V gene TRBV7-6; D perhaps matches TRBD2 (6 bases). Germline values: CDR1 SGHVS, CDR2 FNYEAQ. V dropped 5 bases and J dropped 5 bases, with 14 bases sitting between them. The CDR3 has 14 amino acids. CDR3 coding DNA: TGTGCCAGCAGCGGGGGACTTGGGGGAGATACGCAGTATTTT. Protein product: CASSGGLGGDTQYF. Drawing the rest from reference TRBV7-6 and TRBJ2-3, the complete variable domain is GAGVSQSPRYKVTKRGQDVALRCDPISGHVSLYWYRQALGQGPEFLTYFNYEAQQDKSGLPNDRFSAERPEGSISTLTIQRTEQRDSAMYRCASSGGLGGDTQYFGPGTRLTVL.

In its sample, this clonotype was seen a few times. The V gene is TRBV27, the J gene TRBJ2-7, with 7 bases matching TRBD1. This CDR3 is built from 13 residues. V shed 6 bases, J shed 4 bases, and the junction held 6 bases outside the gene matches. Looked up from germline, CDR1 is MNHEY and CDR2 is SMNVEV (reference sequence). The CDR3 protein is CASSPKGAYEQYF. DNA of the CDR3: TGTGCCAGCAGCCCGAAGGGGGCTTACGAGCAGTACTTC.

This clonotype has only one observation. The chain recombines TRBV28 with TRBJ2-7; TRBD2 might be the D (7 bases). V was shortened by 6 bases and J by 5 bases, with 23 bases between the two germline ends. The CDR3 loop spans 16 amino acids. Germline CDR1 and CDR2: MDHEN and SYDVKM. CDR3 residues: CASRSPRGGADDEQYF. CDR3 bases: TGTGCCAGCAGATCACCCCGTGGGGGGGCGGACGACGAGCAGTACTTC.

This clonotype was seen many times. The rearrangement links TRBV29-1 to TRBJ2-7, with 8 bases matching TRBD1. This CDR3 region has 14 residues. Trimming removed 0 bases from V and 5 bases from J; junction bases left unmatched: 6. Looked up from germline, CDR1 is SQVTM and CDR2 is ANQGSEA. The CDR3 is CSVEEGQAFNEQYF. For the CDR3, the DNA is TGCAGCGTTGAAGAGGGACAGGCTTTCAACGAGCAGTACTTC.